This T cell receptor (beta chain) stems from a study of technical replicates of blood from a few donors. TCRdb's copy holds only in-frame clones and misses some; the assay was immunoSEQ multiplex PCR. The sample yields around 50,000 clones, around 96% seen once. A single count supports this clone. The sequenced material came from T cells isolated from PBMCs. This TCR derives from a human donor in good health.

CDR3 coding DNA: TGTGCCAGCAGCTTAGCCGGGACAGGGGTTAACCAGCCCCAGCATTTT. It is translated as CASSLAGTGVNQPQHF. The rearrangement joins TRBV7-9 to TRBJ1-5, with 10 bases identical to TRBD1. V lost 0 bases to trimming and J lost 7 bases; unmatched junction nucleotides: 6. Germline loops: CDR1 SEHNR, CDR2 FQNEAQ (reference sequence). This CDR3 spans 16 amino acids.